This TCR beta chain was identified in a study of CD8 T cells in Susac syndrome. V was pared by 5 bases and J by 4 bases, with 15 bases between. Germline V CDR1 and CDR2: MDHEN, SYDVKM. The CDR3 runs to 15 residues. cDNA came from roughly 0.5 to 1 ug RNA primed by random hexamers. In TCRdb, the immunoSEQ multiplex PCR reads were re-called with MiXCR into one record per CDR3 protein. Among about 180,000 distinct CDR3 sequences listed, more than 90% were seen once. The sample comprised CD4+ T cells from PBMCs. The TCR comes from a human donor with multiple sclerosis. The chain combines TRBV28 with TRBJ2-4; either TRBD1 or TRBD2 may supply D (5 bases each). The CDR3 reads CASSPHRDGKNIQYF. CDR3 nucleotide sequence: TGTGCCAGCAGTCCACACCGGGACGGAAAAAACATTCAGTACTTC.